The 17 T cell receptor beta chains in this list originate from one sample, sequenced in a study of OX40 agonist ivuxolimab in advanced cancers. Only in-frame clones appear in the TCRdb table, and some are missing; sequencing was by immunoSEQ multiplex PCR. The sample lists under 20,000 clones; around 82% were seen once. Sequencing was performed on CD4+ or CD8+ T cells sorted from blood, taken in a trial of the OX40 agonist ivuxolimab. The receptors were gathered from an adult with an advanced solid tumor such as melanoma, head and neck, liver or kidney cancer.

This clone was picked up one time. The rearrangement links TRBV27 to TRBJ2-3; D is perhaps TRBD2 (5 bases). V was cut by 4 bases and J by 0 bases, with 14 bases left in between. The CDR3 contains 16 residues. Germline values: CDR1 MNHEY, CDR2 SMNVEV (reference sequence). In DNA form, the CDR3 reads TGTGCCAGCAGTTCCCGAGGGCCATCTAGCACAGATACGCAGTATTTT. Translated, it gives CASSSRGPSSTDTQYF.

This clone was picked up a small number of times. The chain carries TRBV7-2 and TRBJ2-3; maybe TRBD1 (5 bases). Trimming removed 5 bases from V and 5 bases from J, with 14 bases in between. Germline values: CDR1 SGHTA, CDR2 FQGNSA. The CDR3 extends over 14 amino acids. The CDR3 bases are TGTGCCAGCAGCCAAGGGGCCCGCGGAGATACGCAGTATTTT. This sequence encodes CASSQGARGDTQYF.

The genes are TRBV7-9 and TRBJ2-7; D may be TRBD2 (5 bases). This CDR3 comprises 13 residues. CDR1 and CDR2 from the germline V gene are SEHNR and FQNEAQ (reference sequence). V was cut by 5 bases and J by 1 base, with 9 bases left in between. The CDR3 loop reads CASSNGESYEQYF. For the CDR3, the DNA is TGTGCCAGCAGCAACGGGGAATCCTACGAGCAGTACTTC. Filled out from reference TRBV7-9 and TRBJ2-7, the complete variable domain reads DTGVSQNPRHKITKRGQNVTFRCDPISEHNRLYWYRQTLGQGPEFLTYFQNEAQLEKSRLLSDRFSAERPKGSFSTLEIQRTEQGDSAMYLCASSNGESYEQYFGPGTRLTVT.

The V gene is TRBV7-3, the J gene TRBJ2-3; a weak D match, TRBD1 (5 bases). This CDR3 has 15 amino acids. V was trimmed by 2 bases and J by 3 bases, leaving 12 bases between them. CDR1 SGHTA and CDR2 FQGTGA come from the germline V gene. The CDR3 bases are TGTGCCAGCAGCTTAGCATCAGGGTTAACAGATACGCAGTATTTT. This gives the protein CASSLASGLTDTQYF.

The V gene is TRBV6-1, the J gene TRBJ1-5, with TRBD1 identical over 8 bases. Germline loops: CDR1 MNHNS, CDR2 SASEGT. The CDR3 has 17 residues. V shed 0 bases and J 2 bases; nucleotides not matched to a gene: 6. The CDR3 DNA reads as TGTGCCAGCAGTGAAGCGGCCACAGGGGGTGGCAATCAGCCCCAGCATTTT. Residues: CASSEAATGGGNQPQHF.

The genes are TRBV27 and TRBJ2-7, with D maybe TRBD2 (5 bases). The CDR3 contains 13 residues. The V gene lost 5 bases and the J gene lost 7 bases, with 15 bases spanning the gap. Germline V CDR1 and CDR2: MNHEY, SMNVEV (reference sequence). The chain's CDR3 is CASSTRGLREQYF. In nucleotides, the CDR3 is TGTGCCAGCAGTACACGGGGTTTGAGGGAGCAGTACTTC.

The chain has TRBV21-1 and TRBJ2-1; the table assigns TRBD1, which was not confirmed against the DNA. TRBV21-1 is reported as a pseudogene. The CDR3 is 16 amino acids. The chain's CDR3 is CASSRTAQNTDNEQFF. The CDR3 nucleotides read TGTGCCAGCAGTCGGACAGCGCAAAATACCGACAATGAGCAGTTCTTC.

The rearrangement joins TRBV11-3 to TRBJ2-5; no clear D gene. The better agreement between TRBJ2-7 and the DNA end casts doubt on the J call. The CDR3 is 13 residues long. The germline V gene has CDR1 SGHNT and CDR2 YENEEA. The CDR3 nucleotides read TGTGCCAGCAGCTTAGAATATGGGCACGAGCAGTACTTC. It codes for CASSLEYGHEQYF.

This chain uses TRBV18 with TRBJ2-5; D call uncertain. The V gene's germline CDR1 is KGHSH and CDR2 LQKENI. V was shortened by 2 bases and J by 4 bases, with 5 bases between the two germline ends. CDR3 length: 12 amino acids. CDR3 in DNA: TGTGCCAGCTCACCATCGAGAGAGACCCAGTACTTC. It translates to CASSPSRETQYF.

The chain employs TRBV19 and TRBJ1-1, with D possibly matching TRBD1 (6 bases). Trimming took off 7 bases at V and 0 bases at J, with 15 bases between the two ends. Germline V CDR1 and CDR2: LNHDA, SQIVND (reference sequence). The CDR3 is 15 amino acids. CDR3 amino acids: CASTRKGDMNTEAFF. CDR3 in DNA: TGTGCCAGTACCCGCAAGGGGGACATGAACACTGAAGCTTTCTTT.

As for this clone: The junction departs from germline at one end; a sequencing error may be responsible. This CDR3 is CASRGLAEGTGVF. CDR3 in DNA: TGTGCCAGCAGGGGACTAGCGGAAGGGACCGGGGTCTTC. The V call is TRBV27, the J call TRBJ2-1; TRBD2 matches at 11 bases. Per the germline V gene, CDR1 is MNHEY and CDR2 is SMNVEV (reference sequence). The length of the CDR3 is 13 residues.

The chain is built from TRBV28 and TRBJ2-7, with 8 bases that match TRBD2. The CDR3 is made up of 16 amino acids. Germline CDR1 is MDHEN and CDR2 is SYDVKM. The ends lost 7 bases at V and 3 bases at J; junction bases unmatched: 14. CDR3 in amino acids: CASTFTGRAKSYEQYF. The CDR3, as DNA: TGTGCCAGCACCTTCACCGGGAGGGCCAAAAGCTACGAGCAGTACTTC.

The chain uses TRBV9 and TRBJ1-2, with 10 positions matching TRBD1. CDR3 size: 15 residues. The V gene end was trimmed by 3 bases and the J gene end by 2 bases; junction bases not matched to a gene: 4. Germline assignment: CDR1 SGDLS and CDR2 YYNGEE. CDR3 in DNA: TGTGCCAGCAGCGGCCCGGGACAGGGGAACTATGGCTACACCTTC. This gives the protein CASSGPGQGNYGYTF.

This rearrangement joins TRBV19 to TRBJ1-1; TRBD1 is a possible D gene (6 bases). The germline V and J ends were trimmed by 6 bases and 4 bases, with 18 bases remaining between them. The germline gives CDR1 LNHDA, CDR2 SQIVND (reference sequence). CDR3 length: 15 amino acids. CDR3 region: CASSHRGGAITEAFF. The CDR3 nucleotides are TGTGCCAGTAGCCACCGGGGGGGGGCGATCACTGAAGCTTTCTTT.

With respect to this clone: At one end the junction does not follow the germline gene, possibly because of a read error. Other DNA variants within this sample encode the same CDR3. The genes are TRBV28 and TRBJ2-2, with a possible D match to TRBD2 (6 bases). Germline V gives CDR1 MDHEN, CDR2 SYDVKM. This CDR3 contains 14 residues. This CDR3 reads CASSGGTNTGELFF. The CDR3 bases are TGTGCCAGCAGTGGAGGGACGAACACCGGGGAGCTGTTTTTC.

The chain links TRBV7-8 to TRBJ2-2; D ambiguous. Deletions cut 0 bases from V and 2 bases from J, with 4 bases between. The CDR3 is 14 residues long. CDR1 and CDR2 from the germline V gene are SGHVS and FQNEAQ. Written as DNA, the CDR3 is TGTGCCAGCAGCTTAGCGGTAAACACCGGGGAGCTGTTTTTT. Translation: CASSLAVNTGELFF.

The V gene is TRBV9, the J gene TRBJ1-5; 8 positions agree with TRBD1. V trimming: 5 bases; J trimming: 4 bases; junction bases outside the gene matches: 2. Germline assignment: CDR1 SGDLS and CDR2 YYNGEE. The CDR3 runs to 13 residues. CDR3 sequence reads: CASSDRGNQPQHF. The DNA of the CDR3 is TGTGCCAGCAGTGACAGGGGTAATCAGCCCCAGCATTTT.